This T cell receptor beta chain stems from a study of cytomegalovirus exposure and HLA in healthy donors. Amplification used 60 Vbeta primers and 13 Jbeta primers. Measured with immunoSEQ multiplex PCR; TCRdb has only the in-frame clones, and not every one. Of roughly 180,000 clones in the sample, about 75% were seen once. The material sequenced was PBMCs. The clonotype comes from a female donor in good health and CMV-seronegative.

Here the CDR3 reads CAWSTSGRGAKNIQYF. The CDR3 DNA reads as TGTGCCTGGAGTACTAGCGGGAGGGGGGCCAAAAACATTCAGTACTTC. V is TRBV30 and J is TRBJ2-4; 13 bases map to TRBD2. CDR1 and CDR2 from the germline V gene are GTSNPN and SVGIG (reference sequence). The CDR3 runs to 16 residues. V dropped 2 bases and J dropped 1; count of bases not matched to a gene: 2.